A selection of T cell receptor beta chains follows, all from one sample in a study of brain T cells in children with intractable seizures. Using immunoSEQ multiplex PCR, the repertoire was profiled, and TCRdb retains in-frame clones only, with some absent. There are around 340,000 clones in the sample; over 90% occur only once, and 4.5% to 7% lies in the top ten. The sample in question was peripheral blood, obtained about 5 months after surgery. The receptors here all came from a boy under two years old with tuberous sclerosis and intractable seizures. Both conserved end residues are part of each CDR3. A D gene is named only where the DNA matches it firmly. Not all rows give a size; the values are once, few, many and, for expanded clones, a class.

V gene	J gene	clone size	D gene	CDR3 DNA	CDR3 protein
TRBV18	TRBJ2-3	NA	TRBD2	TGTGCCAGCTCACCACCCGTAGGACAGGGCGCTAGCGGGAGAGGAGATACGCAGTATTTT	CASSPPVGQGASGRGDTQYF
TRBV7-6	TRBJ1-5	NA	TRBD1	TGTGCCAGCAGCGCCGGGACAGTCAATCAGCCCCAGCATTTT	CASSAGTVNQPQHF
TRBV6-5	TRBJ2-7	NA	NA	TGTGCCAGCAGAGCAGTAGCCGCCGCGGGCGAGCAGTACTTC	CASRAVAAAGEQYF
TRBV11-3	TRBJ2-7	NA	TRBD2	TGTGCCAGCAGCTTAGCACTACTAGCGGGGAGCTCCTACGAGCAGTACTTC	CASSLALLAGSSYEQYF
TRBV5-4	TRBJ2-3	NA	TRBD2	TGTGCCAGCAGGCCCGGGACTAGCGGGGGGCCTTTCACAGATACGCAGTATTTT	CASRPGTSGGPFTDTQYF
TRBV4-1	TRBJ1-5	NA	NA	TGCGCCAGCAGCCAAGATCACAGCAATCAGCCCCAGCATTTT	CASSQDHSNQPQHF
TRBV12-5	TRBJ2-1	NA	TRBD2	TGTGCTAGTGGTTTGGGGACTAGCGGGAGGTGGAATGAGCAGTTCTTC	CASGLGTSGRWNEQFF
TRBV24-1	TRBJ2-1	NA	NA	TGTGCCACCAGTGATTCCCGGGGCTTAAATGAGCAGTTCTTC	CATSDSRGLNEQFF
TRBV20-1	TRBJ2-3	NA	NA	TGCAGTGTCCGGACCACAGATACGCAGTATTTT	CSVRTTDTQYF
TRBV7-8	TRBJ2-5	NA	NA	TGTGCCAGCAGCGGTTACGGGACTTCTCAAGAGACCCAGTACTTC	CASSGYGTSQETQYF
TRBV4-1	TRBJ2-1	NA	NA	TGCGCCAGCAGCCATTTTCGGGAGAGATCCTACAATGAGCAGTTCTTC	CASSHFRERSYNEQFF
TRBV5-1	TRBJ2-5	NA	NA	TGCGCCAGCAGCCACGACCGCGATGCGACCCAGTACTTC	CASSHDRDATQYF
TRBV6-5	TRBJ1-3	NA	NA	TGTGCCAGCAGTTACGGGGGGGTCTCCTCTGGAAACACCATATATTTT	CASSYGGVSSGNTIYF
TRBV19	TRBJ2-7	NA	NA	TGTGCCAGTAGCTGGAGTGGGTCGGGCGAGCAGTACTTC	CASSWSGSGEQYF
TRBV6-5	TRBJ2-5	NA	TRBD2	TGTGCCAGCAAGCGGGGGCTGTACCAAGAGACCCAGTACTTC	CASKRGLYQETQYF
TRBV19	TRBJ1-2	NA	NA	TGTGCCAGTAGTATAGCCCCGACGGACTATGGCTACACCTTC	CASSIAPTDYGYTF
TRBV6-2/TRBV6-3	TRBJ2-4	NA	NA	TGTGCCAGCAGCCCTACTAAGGCCAAAAACATTCAGTACTTC	CASSPTKAKNIQYF
TRBV6-5	TRBJ2-3	NA	NA	TGTGCCAGCAGTTACCTGGGGGGACAGGATACGCAGTATTTT	CASSYLGGQDTQYF
TRBV12-3/TRBV12-4	TRBJ2-7	NA	NA	TGTGCCAGCCGGTCCGACTTCGACTACGAGCAATACTTC	CASRSDFDYEQYF
TRBV7-6	TRBJ2-5	NA	TRBD2	TGTGCCAGCAGCTTAGTAGCGGGGCTGGTAGAGACCCAGTACTTC	CASSLVAGLVETQYF
TRBV25-1	TRBJ2-1	NA	TRBD1	TGTGCCAGCAGTGCCCGGGACAGGGGGCACAATGAGCAGTTCTTC	CASSARDRGHNEQFF
TRBV4-1	TRBJ2-3	NA	NA	TGCGCCAGCAGCCAGGCGACGAGCACAGATACGCAGTATTTT	CASSQATSTDTQYF
TRBV21-1	TRBJ2-4	NA	NA	TGTGCCAGCAGCAAAGGGGCAATGACCCCCAAAAACATTCAGTACTTC	CASSKGAMTPKNIQYF
TRBV5-1	TRBJ2-3	once	TRBD2	TGCGCCAGCAGCTTGGCGAGTGGCGGGAGGGGTTCAGATACGCAGTATTTT	CASSLASGGRGSDTQYF
TRBV3-1/TRBV3-2	TRBJ1-3	NA	NA	TGTGCCAGCGCTCGTTATGGGCAGTTCTCTGGAAACACCATATATTTT	CASARYGQFSGNTIYF
TRBV19	TRBJ2-3	NA	TRBD2	TGTGCCAGTAGTATGGGATCTCCTAGCGGGGGGGCCACGCCAGATACGCAGTATTTT	CASSMGSPSGGATPDTQYF
TRBV9	TRBJ1-2	NA	TRBD1	TGTGCCAGCAGCGTAGCCACAGGGGAAGTGGGTGGCTACACCTTC	CASSVATGEVGGYTF
TRBV3-1/TRBV3-2	TRBJ1-3	NA	TRBD1	TGTGCCAGCACGACAGGGGAGGGAAACACCATATATTTT	CASTTGEGNTIYF